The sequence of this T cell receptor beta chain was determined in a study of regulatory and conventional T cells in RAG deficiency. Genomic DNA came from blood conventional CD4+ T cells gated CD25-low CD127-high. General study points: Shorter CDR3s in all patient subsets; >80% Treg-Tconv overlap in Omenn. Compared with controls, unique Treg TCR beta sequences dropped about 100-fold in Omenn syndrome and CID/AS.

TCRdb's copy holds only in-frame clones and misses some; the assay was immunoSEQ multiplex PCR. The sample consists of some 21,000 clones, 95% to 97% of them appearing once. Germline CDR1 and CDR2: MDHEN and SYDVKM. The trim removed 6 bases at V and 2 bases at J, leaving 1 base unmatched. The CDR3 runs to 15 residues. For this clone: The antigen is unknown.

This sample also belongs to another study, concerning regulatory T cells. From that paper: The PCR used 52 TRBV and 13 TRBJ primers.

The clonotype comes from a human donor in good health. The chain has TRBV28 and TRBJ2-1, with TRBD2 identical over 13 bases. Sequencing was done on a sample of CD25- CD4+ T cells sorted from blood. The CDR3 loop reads CASRTSGGTYNEQFF. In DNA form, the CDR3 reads TGTGCCAGCAGGACTAGCGGGGGGACCTACAATGAGCAGTTCTTC.